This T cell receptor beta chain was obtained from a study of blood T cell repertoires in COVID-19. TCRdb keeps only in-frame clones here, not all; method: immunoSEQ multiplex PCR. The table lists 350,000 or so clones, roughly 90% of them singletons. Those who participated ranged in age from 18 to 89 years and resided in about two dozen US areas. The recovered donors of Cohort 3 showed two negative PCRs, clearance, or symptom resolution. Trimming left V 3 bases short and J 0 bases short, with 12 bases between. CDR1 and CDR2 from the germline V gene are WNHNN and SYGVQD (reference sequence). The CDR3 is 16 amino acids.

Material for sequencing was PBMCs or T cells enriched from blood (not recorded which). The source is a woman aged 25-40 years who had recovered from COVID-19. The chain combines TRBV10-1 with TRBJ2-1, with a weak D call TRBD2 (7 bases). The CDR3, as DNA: TGCGCCAGCAGTGATGAGGGGGGGAGCTCCTACAATGAGCAGTTCTTC. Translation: CASSDEGGSSYNEQFF.